The 26 T cell receptor beta chains listed next were all sequenced from one sample in a study of identifying expanded T cells in peripheral blood. Here immunoSEQ multiplex PCR was the method, and the copy in TCRdb shows in-frame clones only, minus some. The data show about 130,000 clones, less than 90% seen once. Sequenced input: blood. The source is a person aged 18-70 years in good health.

The chain is built from TRBV4-1 and TRBJ2-7; TRBD1 agrees at 10 bases. This CDR3 has 13 residues. CDR1 is MGHRA and CDR2 is YSYEKL in the germline V gene. After removal of 4 bases from V and 5 bases from J, the junction contained 2 bases not matched to a gene. The CDR3 protein is CASSPGTGDEQYF. As DNA, the CDR3 is TGCGCCAGCAGCCCCGGGACAGGGGACGAGCAGTACTTC.

This sequence joins TRBV11-2 and TRBJ2-1; no reliable D call. This CDR3 is built from 12 residues. V lost 0 bases, J lost 7 bases, and 4 bases lay in between. In germline, CDR1 is SGHAT, CDR2 FQNNGV. CDR3 residues: CASSLDRNEQFF. CDR3 DNA sequence: TGTGCCAGCAGCTTAGATAGAAATGAGCAGTTCTTC.

This chain uses TRBV27 with TRBJ1-3, with TRBD1 matching over 9 bases. Germline V CDR1 and CDR2: MNHEY, SMNVEV (reference sequence). This CDR3 is built from 16 residues. V was clipped by 5 bases and J by 5 bases; unmatched bases: 10. The CDR3 protein is CASSVTGQGGRNTIYF. The CDR3 coding sequence is TGTGCCAGCAGTGTCACGGGACAGGGAGGTAGAAACACCATATATTTT.

J is TRBJ2-2 and V is TRBV7-9; D is perhaps TRBD1 or TRBD2 (5 bases each). The CDR3 runs to 15 residues. Trimming shortened V by 6 bases and J by 0 bases, and 11 bases separated the two germline ends. Germline V gene lookup returns CDR1 SEHNR and CDR2 FQNEAQ (reference sequence). DNA of the CDR3: TGTGCCAGCAGACTAGGGGTAGCGAACACCGGGGAGCTGTTTTTT. It encodes CASRLGVANTGELFF. The full variable domain, with the rest looked up from reference TRBV7-9 and TRBJ2-2, is DTGVSQNPRHKITKRGQNVTFRCDPISEHNRLYWYRQTLGQGPEFLTYFQNEAQLEKSRLLSDRFSAERPKGSFSTLEIQRTEQGDSAMYLCASRLGVANTGELFFGEGSRLTVL.

The rearrangement uses TRBV7-9 and TRBJ1-1; 7 bases are a match to TRBD1. CDR3 length: 14 amino acids. The J segment lost 5 bases and the V segment lost 6 bases, leaving 9 bases of the junction unmatched. Germline V gives CDR1 SEHNR, CDR2 FQNEAQ (reference sequence). The CDR3 nucleotides are TGTGCCAGCAGTAACACAGGGGATTGGACTGAAGCTTTCTTT. The encoded protein is CASSNTGDWTEAFF.

CDR3: CASRLDRGLPYEQYF. The CDR3 DNA reads TGTGCCAGCAGGTTAGACAGGGGTCTCCCCTACGAGCAGTACTTC. The chain carries TRBV5-6 and TRBJ2-7; 8 nucleotides match TRBD1. Germline values: CDR1 SGHDT, CDR2 YYEEEE. The CDR3 is 15 amino acids. The trim removed 5 bases at V and 2 bases at J, leaving 9 bases unmatched. The full variable domain, in which reference TRBV5-6 and TRBJ2-7 provide the parts outside the CDR3, is DAGVTQSPTHLIKTRGQQVTLRCSPKSGHDTVSWYQQALGQGPQFIFQYYEEEERQRGNFPDRFSGHQFPNYSSELNVNALLLGDSALYLCASRLDRGLPYEQYFGPGTRLTVT.

The V gene is TRBV2, the J gene TRBJ2-5; 7 nucleotides line up with TRBD1. CDR1 and CDR2 from the germline V gene are SNHLY and FYNNEI. This CDR3 contains 15 residues. The V segment lost 3 bases and the J segment 4 bases; nucleotides outside the gene matches: 8. CDR3 protein: CASSDRQGDGETQYF. The CDR3 DNA follows: TGTGCCAGCAGTGATAGGCAGGGGGATGGAGAGACCCAGTACTTC.

This chain links TRBV7-2 with TRBJ1-6; D remains unclear. Germline assignment: CDR1 SGHTA and CDR2 FQGNSA. V was trimmed by 2 bases and J by 0 bases, leaving 5 bases between them. The CDR3 totals 15 residues. In DNA form, the CDR3 reads TGTGCCAGCAGCTTACAGAGCTCCTATAATTCACCCCTCCACTTT. This codes for CASSLQSSYNSPLHF.

This chain joins TRBV28 and TRBJ1-1; 9 bases are shared with TRBD1. The germline V gene has CDR1 MDHEN and CDR2 SYDVKM. V shed 6 bases and J 5 bases; nucleotides not matched to a gene: 10. The CDR3 is made up of 15 amino acids. CDR3 sequence: CASRVEQGAGTEAFF. The CDR3 DNA is TGTGCCAGCAGGGTGGAACAGGGGGCGGGTACTGAAGCTTTCTTT.

This sequence joins TRBV6-6 and TRBJ2-2; possible D gene TRBD2, 6 bases. Germline V gives CDR1 MNHNY, CDR2 SVGAGI (reference sequence). V gave up 5 bases and J gave up 6 bases, with 13 bases separating them. CDR3 length: 14 residues. The CDR3 sequence is CASSLRPGAGELFF. CDR3 nucleotides: TGTGCCAGCAGTCTACGACCGGGGGCCGGGGAGCTGTTTTTT.

The chain has TRBV6-6 and TRBJ1-1; D gene unclear. The CDR3 totals 14 residues. Germline lookup yields CDR1 MNHNY and CDR2 SVGAGI (reference sequence). The germline V and J ends were trimmed by 6 bases and 4 bases, with 15 bases remaining between them. The DNA for the CDR3 is TGTGCCAGCAGCTCCCACGAGGGCCGCACTGAAGCTTTCTTT. It translates to CASSSHEGRTEAFF.

This sequence joins TRBV7-3 and TRBJ1-2; perhaps TRBD1 as D (6 bases). The CDR3 is 15 residues long. Germline CDR1 SGHTA, CDR2 FQGTGA. V was shortened by 4 bases and J by 4 bases, with 16 bases between the two germline ends. The CDR3, as DNA: TGTGCCAGCAGCTATAACAGGGTAAGGGGCTATGGCTACACCTTC. This encodes CASSYNRVRGYGYTF.

V usage is TRBV10-3 and J usage is TRBJ2-1; D is perhaps TRBD2 (6 bases). Germline V gene lookup returns CDR1 ENHRY and CDR2 SYGVKD. Trimming pared 7 bases from V and 2 bases from J, leaving 15 bases between. The CDR3 is 15 residues long. Written as DNA, the CDR3 is TGTGCCATCACCCAAGAGGCGGGGACCTACAATGAGCAGTTCTTC. Encoded protein: CAITQEAGTYNEQFF.

The rearrangement uses TRBV7-2 and TRBJ1-2, with D possibly TRBD1 on 5 matching bases. The germline CDR1 and CDR2 sequences are SGHTA and FQGNSA. V was shortened by 7 bases and J by 8 bases, with 26 bases between the two germline ends. This CDR3 spans 16 amino acids. CDR3 in DNA: TGTGCCAGCACCACGCGCCCGGGCGTTGACAGTAGCGGCTACACCTTC. Residues: CASTTRPGVDSSGYTF.

The chain couples TRBV7-8 to TRBJ1-1, with a weak D call TRBD1 (5 bases). CDR1 and CDR2 from the germline V gene are SGHVS and FQNEAQ. This CDR3 is 14 amino acids long. The V and J ends lost 1 base and 4 bases respectively, with 10 bases between them. The CDR3 loop reads CASSLEVGVTEAFF. DNA for the CDR3: TGTGCCAGCAGCTTAGAAGTGGGGGTCACTGAAGCTTTCTTT.

The chain combines TRBV6-5 with TRBJ2-4, with D perhaps matching TRBD1 (6 bases). V lost 0 bases and J 9 bases, leaving 15 bases between the germline ends. CDR3 size: 15 residues. The V gene's germline CDR1 is MNHEY and CDR2 SVGAGI. CDR3 in amino acids: CASSYSSRGVVIQYF. CDR3 nucleotide sequence: TGTGCCAGCAGTTACTCCTCCAGGGGTGTTGTCATTCAGTACTTC.

The chain couples TRBV7-2 to TRBJ2-3; TRBD2 might be the D (7 bases). V lost 2 bases and J lost 4, with 10 bases in between. The CDR3 is 14 residues long. Germline-derived CDR1 and CDR2 are SGHTA and FQGNSA. CDR3 coding DNA: TGTGCCAGCAGCTTATTAGGGGGGGCAGATACGCAGTATTTT. It translates to CASSLLGGADTQYF.

The genes are TRBV5-5 and TRBJ2-2; the D gene is possibly TRBD2 (6 bases). V was trimmed by 4 bases and J by 1 base, leaving 17 bases between them. The CDR3 has 17 residues. The germline gives CDR1 SGHKS, CDR2 YYEKEE (reference sequence). CDR3 sequence: CASSLPSASVNTGELFF. In DNA form, the CDR3 reads TGTGCCAGCAGCCTCCCCTCCGCTAGCGTGAACACCGGGGAGCTGTTTTTT.

This clone came up once. V usage is TRBV7-2 and J usage is TRBJ2-1, with D tentatively TRBD1 (6 bases). Germline values: CDR1 SGHTA, CDR2 FQGNSA. V was shortened by 2 bases and J by 6 bases, with 14 bases between the two germline ends. This CDR3 contains 15 residues. The chain's CDR3 is CASSLQGGNSNEQFF. CDR3 coding DNA: TGTGCCAGCAGCTTACAAGGGGGTAATTCCAATGAGCAGTTCTTC.

This clone has a handful of counts. V is TRBV5-1 and J is TRBJ1-1; unclear D gene. The length of the CDR3 is 13 residues. Germline assignment: CDR1 SGHRS and CDR2 YFSETQ. The germline V and J ends were trimmed by 0 bases and 5 bases, with 8 bases remaining between them. The chain's CDR3 is CASSLAAYTEAFF. In DNA, the CDR3 is TGCGCCAGCAGCTTGGCCGCCTATACTGAAGCTTTCTTT.

This chain uses TRBV14 with TRBJ1-1; tentatively, D is TRBD1 (5 bases). CDR3 length equals 17 residues. V was cut by 6 bases and J by 2 bases, with 22 bases left in between. Germline CDR1 reads SGHDN; CDR2 reads FVKESK. The CDR3 region is CASRSGTAASFNTEAFF. CDR3 DNA: TGTGCCAGCAGAAGCGGGACTGCGGCCTCGTTTAACACTGAAGCTTTCTTT.

The chain joins TRBV10-2 to TRBJ1-4, with D perhaps matching TRBD1 (5 bases). This CDR3 is 13 amino acids long. Trimming removed 5 bases from V and 6 bases from J, with 10 bases in between. The germline gives CDR1 WSHSY, CDR2 SAAADI. The CDR3 here is CASSSGADEKLFF. The CDR3, as DNA: TGCGCCAGCAGTTCCGGGGCTGATGAAAAACTGTTTTTT.

The rearrangement links TRBV29-1 to TRBJ1-1; 7 bases are a match to TRBD1. The CDR3 length is 13 residues. Germline loops: CDR1 SQVTM, CDR2 ANQGSEA. Trimming cost V 1 base and J 7 bases; bases outside gene matches: 6. The CDR3 loop reads CSVEAGDRSEAFF. CDR3 DNA sequence: TGCAGCGTTGAAGCTGGGGACAGAAGTGAAGCTTTCTTT.

The V and J genes are TRBV28 and TRBJ2-7; D unclear. The CDR3 extends over 13 amino acids. Germline V gene lookup returns CDR1 MDHEN and CDR2 SYDVKM. Between the trimmed V and J ends, which lost 6 bases and 2 bases, there was a span of 11 bases. The CDR3: CASRFDITYEQYF. The CDR3 nucleotides read TGTGCCAGCAGATTTGACATTACCTACGAGCAGTACTTC.

The chain has TRBV7-3 and TRBJ1-6; 9 bases are shared with TRBD1. Germline V lookup: CDR1 SGHTA, CDR2 FQGTGA. The CDR3 is 16 amino acids. V gave up 3 bases and J gave up 9 bases; unmatched junction bases: 9. The CDR3 sequence: CASSFNPGQGGSPLHF. CDR3 bases: TGTGCCAGCAGCTTCAACCCGGGACAGGGTGGTTCACCCCTCCACTTT.

This rearrangement joins TRBV6-5 to TRBJ2-7; perhaps TRBD1 as D (6 bases). This CDR3 is 12 amino acids long. Deletions cut 7 bases from V and 3 bases from J, with 10 bases between. The germline V gene has CDR1 MNHEY and CDR2 SVGAGI. The CDR3 coding sequence is TGTGCCAGCAAGGGGGTGGGCTACGAGCAGTACTTC. This encodes CASKGVGYEQYF.